This paragraph reports one T cell receptor (beta chain). This clonotype was seen repeatedly, ten times or more. The clone's antigen remains unknown. No per-base quality is available; no much larger clone lies one base away. Receptor libraries were prepared by 5' RACE. The ligated cDNA was amplified in four rounds of PCR with nested alpha and beta constant region primers together with the SP2 primer. For the blood and skin samples, TCR RNA was reverse transcribed with SuperScript IV using primers for the alpha and beta constant regions. Using T4 RNA ligase 1, an oligonucleotide carrying both the Illumina SP2 primer and a UMI was ligated onto the 3' end of the cDNA. To prevent hairpin formation, the 12-nucleotide UMI was made up of two random hexamers with an eight-base spacer between them. From the second PCR onward, the TCR alpha and beta chain libraries were handled separately, and dual indexing was used for multiplexing. After pooling, the indexed libraries were analyzed by capillary electrophoresis and sequenced on either an Illumina MiSeq or NextSeq. Libraries were spiked with PhiX DNA at about 5-7.5% so that base diversity was increased and cluster recognition was improved. As for the original processing: Demultiplexor took UMIs from read 2, joined the UMIs to the TCR sequence from read 1, and separated reads according to sample indices. V and J genes and V-J junctions were identified by Decombinator, and each TCR was assigned a five-part identifier that included V and J deletions. UMIs were used by Collapsinator to correct sequencing errors and PCR amplification heterogeneity, so that a UMI-based abundance was obtained for each TCR. Identifiers were converted to nucleotide sequence by CDR3Translator and translated to amino acids, and CDR3 regions were extracted on the basis of terminal motifs. After normalization to the amount of input RNA, the error-corrected alpha and beta TCR counts from blood and from skin were compared. TCRdb cleaned the public reads at Q25 with fastp, built clones with MiXCR and kept in-frame beta chains. Here each entry gathers all rows of one CDR3 protein and keeps the most common genes and DNA. TCRdb's processing, not the authors' own work, is the source of the V and J calls. Recorded for this sample are 45,000 to 55,000 distinct CDR3 sequences; approximately 4.5% of them occurred a single time. The ten top clones hold about 0.8% of the sample.

CDR1 is given as DFQATT and CDR2 as SNEGSKA, both from the germline V gene (reference sequence). The CDR3 measures 13 amino acids from cysteine to phenylalanine. Kept here is only the CDR3 DNA, which spans 39 bases and is read in frame from base 1. V sheds 3 bases and J sheds 1 base, leaving 9 bases between their ends. A robust, sensitive protocol for the amplification, sequencing and analysis of TCRs was described in the study, in which 3' ligation of a UMI-containing oligonucleotide to TCR cDNA was used. For whole blood analysis, around 2.4 ml of peripheral blood was collected from healthy adult volunteers into Tempus tubes, and RNA was extracted following the manufacturer's instructions. Total RNA was used without cell sorting and was treated with RQ1 DNase before reverse transcription, with a target input of roughly 1 to 1,100 ng. Skin biopsy and whole blood libraries were made to test pipeline robustness in samples where T cells form a minority population.

This sample is drawn from a study of naive and memory T cell subsets (dated by TCRdb to the late 2010s). Some background on the complete study: The figure summarizing these samples reported 10 or so blood donors, 7 tuberculin skin test biopsies and 3 saline control biopsies. PCR2 was typically run as a SYBR Green qPCR and stopped at a set threshold, although low-input samples could use end-point PCR of five to six cycles instead. Broad study findings and their caveats: The potential sensitivity of the RNA-based method to TCR transcript changes with T cell activation and differentiation was acknowledged.

This sequence uses TRBV20-1 and TRBJ1-1; no D gene is confidently identified. The sequence derives from a female donor in good health. The CDR3 has the sequence CSASRAANTEAFF. DNA sequence: TGCAGTGCTAGCCGCGCAGCGAACACTGAAGCTTTCTTT.